This is a list of T cell receptor beta chains from one sample in a study of T cells in localized non-small cell lung cancer. The table came from immunoSEQ multiplex PCR; TCRdb's copy has only in-frame clones and leaves some out. Seen here are roughly 35,000 clones, 80% to 90% observed once, and the top ten hold roughly 2.5%. Sequenced material: peripheral blood, taken before any cancer treatment. These receptors were taken from a woman aged 40-69 years with stage I lung adenocarcinoma. Each CDR3 is given with its conserved first and last residue. The order of the fields is D gene, V gene, clone size, J gene, CDR3 DNA, CDR3 protein. The D gene is left open where the match is weak. A row's size may be missing; if present it is once, few, many or a size class.

d_call: -
v_call: TRBV6-6
clone_size: -
j_call: TRBJ2-7
cdr3_nt: TGTGCCAGCACGACGCGGCTTACCTACGAGCAGTACTTC
cdr3_aa: CASTTRLTYEQYF

d_call: -
v_call: TRBV7-9
clone_size: -
j_call: TRBJ2-3
cdr3_nt: TGTGCCAGCAGCTTAGCAGATACAGGGGATACGCAGTATTTT
cdr3_aa: CASSLADTGDTQYF

d_call: TRBD2
v_call: TRBV5-4
clone_size: -
j_call: TRBJ2-5
cdr3_nt: TGTGCCAGCAGCTTAAATCCGCTAGCGGGGGGCACCTACCAAGAGACCCAGTACTTC
cdr3_aa: CASSLNPLAGGTYQETQYF

d_call: -
v_call: TRBV6-5
clone_size: few
j_call: TRBJ1-2
cdr3_nt: TGTGCCAGCAGTTACTCGGCAGGGGCAGGGAGCTATGGCTACACCTTC
cdr3_aa: CASSYSAGAGSYGYTF

d_call: -
v_call: TRBV7-9
clone_size: -
j_call: TRBJ2-7
cdr3_nt: TGTGCCAGCAGCTTAGACCTTGGGGCAGCCCGTTCCTACGAGCAGTACTTC
cdr3_aa: CASSLDLGAARSYEQYF

d_call: TRBD2
v_call: TRBV7-8
clone_size: -
j_call: TRBJ2-7
cdr3_nt: TGTGCCAGCAGCTTACTGACTAGCGGGAGCAAGCCCTACGAGCAGTACTTC
cdr3_aa: CASSLLTSGSKPYEQYF

d_call: -
v_call: TRBV10-3
clone_size: -
j_call: TRBJ2-7
cdr3_nt: TGTGCCATCAGTGAGTCGAACGGCTACGAGCAGTACTTC
cdr3_aa: CAISESNGYEQYF

d_call: TRBD1
v_call: TRBV11-3
clone_size: -
j_call: TRBJ2-1
cdr3_nt: TGTGCCAGCAGCTTAGATGGGACAGGGATTGAGCAGTTCTTC
cdr3_aa: CASSLDGTGIEQFF

d_call: TRBD1
v_call: TRBV9
clone_size: -
j_call: TRBJ2-3
cdr3_nt: TGTGCCAGCAGCGTAGTAGGACAGGGGAGGGTTTCGCAGTATTTT
cdr3_aa: CASSVVGQGRVSQYF

d_call: -
v_call: TRBV28
clone_size: -
j_call: TRBJ1-1
cdr3_nt: TGTGCCAGCAGTTTATTAAGGACGGGATACAGTGAAGCTTTCTTT
cdr3_aa: CASSLLRTGYSEAFF

d_call: TRBD2
v_call: TRBV5-5
clone_size: -
j_call: TRBJ2-2
cdr3_nt: TGTGCCAGCAGCTTTACGATACTAGCGGGAGGGCCTGACACCGGGGAGCTGTTTTTT
cdr3_aa: CASSFTILAGGPDTGELFF

d_call: -
v_call: TRBV2
clone_size: -
j_call: TRBJ2-3
cdr3_nt: TGTGCCAGCAGTGAAGGGTGGGGGATCGCAGATACGCAGTATTTT
cdr3_aa: CASSEGWGIADTQYF

d_call: TRBD1
v_call: TRBV11-3
clone_size: -
j_call: TRBJ2-3
cdr3_nt: TGTGCCAGCAGCTTAGGCGCAGGGGGTAGCACAGATACGCAGTATTTT
cdr3_aa: CASSLGAGGSTDTQYF

d_call: -
v_call: TRBV7-9
clone_size: -
j_call: TRBJ1-1
cdr3_nt: TGTGCCAGCAGCTTAGGACAGCTGAACACTGAAGCTTTCTTT
cdr3_aa: CASSLGQLNTEAFF

d_call: -
v_call: TRBV30
clone_size: -
j_call: TRBJ2-7
cdr3_nt: TGTGCCTGGAGTGTAGACGAGCTCCCCTACGAGCAGTACTTC
cdr3_aa: CAWSVDELPYEQYF

d_call: TRBD2
v_call: TRBV29-1
clone_size: -
j_call: TRBJ2-3
cdr3_nt: TGCAGCGCCAGGACTAGCGGGGGCACAGATACGCAGTATTTT
cdr3_aa: CSARTSGGTDTQYF

d_call: TRBD1
v_call: TRBV19
clone_size: -
j_call: TRBJ1-2
cdr3_nt: TGTGCCAGTAGCGACGGGACAGGGGCTAGCTATGGCTACACCTTC
cdr3_aa: CASSDGTGASYGYTF

d_call: TRBD1
v_call: TRBV28
clone_size: -
j_call: TRBJ2-7
cdr3_nt: TGTGCCAGCAGGAAGCCCCCAGGGGGCTCGTACTTC
cdr3_aa: CASRKPPGGSYF

d_call: -
v_call: TRBV5-1
clone_size: -
j_call: TRBJ2-5
cdr3_nt: TGCGCCAGCAGCTTGGTGCCGGACCAAGAGACCCAGTACTTC
cdr3_aa: CASSLVPDQETQYF

d_call: -
v_call: TRBV30
clone_size: -
j_call: TRBJ2-3
cdr3_nt: TGTGCCTGGAGTGTTGAGCTAGCTCAGTATTTT
cdr3_aa: CAWSVELAQYF

d_call: -
v_call: TRBV19
clone_size: once
j_call: TRBJ2-5
cdr3_nt: TGTGCCAGTAGTAAGGGTTATGGGTTGGAGACCCAGTACTTC
cdr3_aa: CASSKGYGLETQYF

d_call: TRBD1
v_call: TRBV5-1
clone_size: -
j_call: TRBJ2-1
cdr3_nt: TGCGCCAGCAGCATTACCGGACAGGGGGCGGACAATGAGCAGTTCTTC
cdr3_aa: CASSITGQGADNEQFF

d_call: -
v_call: TRBV2
clone_size: -
j_call: TRBJ1-3
cdr3_nt: TGTGCCAGCAGATTAACGGACTCTGGAAACACCATATATTTT
cdr3_aa: CASRLTDSGNTIYF

d_call: TRBD1
v_call: TRBV30
clone_size: -
j_call: TRBJ2-5
cdr3_nt: TGTGCCTGGGGGACAGGGTATGAGACCCAGTACTTC
cdr3_aa: CAWGTGYETQYF

d_call: -
v_call: TRBV18
clone_size: -
j_call: TRBJ1-3
cdr3_nt: TGTGCCAGCTCACCTGTGGGGGCTCCTGGAAACACCATATATTTT
cdr3_aa: CASSPVGAPGNTIYF

d_call: -
v_call: TRBV4-2
clone_size: -
j_call: TRBJ2-5
cdr3_nt: TGTGCCAGCAGCCAAGAGCTCTCGGTTAAGACCCAGTACTTC
cdr3_aa: CASSQELSVKTQYF

d_call: -
v_call: TRBV7-2
clone_size: -
j_call: TRBJ1-1
cdr3_nt: TGTGCCAGCAGCTTGGCGGGTGACACTGAAGCTTTCTTT
cdr3_aa: CASSLAGDTEAFF

d_call: -
v_call: TRBV4-1
clone_size: -
j_call: TRBJ2-1
cdr3_nt: TGCGCCAGCAGCCAAGTTGCGCGGCGACACCAGTTCTTC
cdr3_aa: CASSQVARRHQFF

d_call: TRBD2
v_call: TRBV7-6
clone_size: -
j_call: TRBJ2-2
cdr3_nt: TGTGCCAGCACCCAGAGGCGGGAGGGAACCGGGGAGCTGTTTTTT
cdr3_aa: CASTQRREGTGELFF

d_call: -
v_call: TRBV27
clone_size: -
j_call: TRBJ1-1
cdr3_nt: TGTGCCAGCAGTTTATTTGGGACGAGTCGATACACTGAAGCTTTCTTT
cdr3_aa: CASSLFGTSRYTEAFF

d_call: TRBD1
v_call: TRBV6-5
clone_size: -
j_call: TRBJ1-3
cdr3_nt: TGTGCCAGCAGTTACTCTACCGGGACAGCTGGAAACACCATATATTTT
cdr3_aa: CASSYSTGTAGNTIYF

d_call: TRBD1
v_call: TRBV6-6
clone_size: -
j_call: TRBJ2-5
cdr3_nt: TGTGCCAGCAGTCGGGACAGCCAAGAGACCCAGTACTTC
cdr3_aa: CASSRDSQETQYF

d_call: TRBD1
v_call: TRBV19
clone_size: -
j_call: TRBJ2-1
cdr3_nt: TGTGCCAGTAGGGATACAGTTGACAGGGATGAGCAGTTCTTC
cdr3_aa: CASRDTVDRDEQFF

d_call: -
v_call: TRBV27
clone_size: -
j_call: TRBJ2-7
cdr3_nt: TGTGCCAGCACACCCTCAGCAGCTTCACCCTACGAGCAGTACTTC
cdr3_aa: CASTPSAASPYEQYF

d_call: -
v_call: TRBV5-8
clone_size: -
j_call: TRBJ2-7
cdr3_nt: TGTGCCAGCAGCACTCGGGACTCCAGACTCTACGAGCAGTACTTC
cdr3_aa: CASSTRDSRLYEQYF

d_call: -
v_call: TRBV6-1
clone_size: -
j_call: TRBJ2-1
cdr3_nt: TGTGCCAGCAGTGGGGGCAGGGAAGGGTACAATGAGCAGTTCTTC
cdr3_aa: CASSGGREGYNEQFF

d_call: -
v_call: TRBV6-5
clone_size: -
j_call: TRBJ2-5
cdr3_nt: TGTGCCAGCAGGAGCATATTTCCTGGGACCCAGTACTTC
cdr3_aa: CASRSIFPGTQYF

d_call: TRBD2
v_call: TRBV30
clone_size: -
j_call: TRBJ2-3
cdr3_nt: TGTGCCACCGGGGGACTAGTGGATACGCAGTATTTT
cdr3_aa: CATGGLVDTQYF

d_call: TRBD1
v_call: TRBV18
clone_size: -
j_call: TRBJ2-1
cdr3_nt: TGTGCCAGCTCACCAGGACAGGGTGTCTCCTACAATGAGCAGTTCTTC
cdr3_aa: CASSPGQGVSYNEQFF

d_call: TRBD1
v_call: TRBV5-6
clone_size: -
j_call: TRBJ1-4
cdr3_nt: TGTGCCAGCACTCCAGGGGGCAGAGGTAATGAAAAACTGTTTTTT
cdr3_aa: CASTPGGRGNEKLFF

d_call: TRBD1
v_call: TRBV19
clone_size: -
j_call: TRBJ2-5
cdr3_nt: TGTGCCAGCAGGCCGGGACAGGGGGCAATGTCAGAGACCCAGTACTTC
cdr3_aa: CASRPGQGAMSETQYF